The 14 T cell receptor beta chains below all came from one sample that was sequenced in a study of blood T cell repertoires in COVID-19. Profiling relied on immunoSEQ multiplex PCR, and the TCRdb table lists in-frame clones only, not all of them. The table records about 160,000 clones, more than 90% of them present only once. Source material: peripheral blood. Every receptor here comes from a man aged 55 to 70 with active or convalescent COVID-19.

The chain combines TRBV6-5 with TRBJ2-7, with 11 bases fitting TRBD1. This CDR3 contains 15 residues. From germline, CDR1 is MNHEY and CDR2 SVGAGI. V shed 5 bases and J 4 bases; nucleotides not matched to a gene: 7. CDR3 loop: CASSRHRDRGYEQYF. CDR3 in DNA: TGTGCCAGCAGTAGGCACCGGGACAGGGGGTACGAGCAGTACTTC.

A note on this clone: This same CDR3 is encoded by further DNA sequences in the sample. The chain links TRBV29-1 to TRBJ1-1; possibly TRBD1 for D (6 bases). The CDR3 totals 11 residues. The germline gives CDR1 SQVTM, CDR2 ANQGSEA. V lost 4 bases and J 5 bases, leaving 8 bases between the germline ends. The CDR3 sequence is CSVVRGTEAFF. For the CDR3, the DNA is TGCAGCGTTGTGAGGGGGACTGAAGCTTTCTTT. Variable domain in full (rest from reference TRBV29-1 and TRBJ1-1): SAVISQKPSRDICQRGTSLTIQCQVDSQVTMMFWYRQQPGQSLTLIATANQGSEATYESGFVIDKFPISRPNLTFSTLTVSNMSPEDSSIYLCSVVRGTEAFFGQGTRLTVV.

The V gene is TRBV5-8, the J gene TRBJ1-1; D ambiguous. Germline-derived CDR1 and CDR2 are SGHTS and YDEGEE. Trimming took off 2 bases at V and 5 bases at J, with 19 bases between the two ends. CDR3 length: 16 amino acids. CDR3 loop: CASSLLGPLTGTEAFF. The CDR3 region has the DNA TGTGCCAGCAGCTTACTAGGACCTTTAACGGGGACTGAAGCTTTCTTT.

This clone was observed once. V and J are TRBV7-2 and TRBJ2-7; TRBD1 aligns across 7 bases. This CDR3 spans 14 amino acids. Per germline, CDR1 SGHTA and CDR2 FQGNSA. The V and J ends lost 8 bases and 0 bases, in that order; junction bases with no gene match: 7. In DNA, the CDR3 is TGTGCCAGCGGGGTTTGGGACAGCTCCTACGAGCAGTACTTC. Translation gives CASGVWDSSYEQYF. Full variable domain (rest looked up from reference TRBV7-2 and TRBJ2-7): GAGVSQSPSNKVTEKGKDVELRCDPISGHTALYWYRQSLGQGLEFLIYFQGNSAPDKSGLPSDRFSAERTGGSVSTLTIQRTQQEDSAVYLCASGVWDSSYEQYFGPGTRLTVT.

This clone was detected once. The rearrangement joins TRBV12-3 or TRBV12-4 to TRBJ1-4, with 7 positions matching TRBD1. The trim removed 4 bases at V and 6 bases at J, leaving 2 bases unmatched. There are 13 residues in the CDR3. The CDR3 DNA reads TGTGCCAGCAGTTCCGGGACAGATGAAAAACTGTTTTTT. This translates into CASSSGTDEKLFF.

The V call is TRBV12-3 or TRBV12-4, the J call TRBJ1-1, with D hard to call. V lost 5 bases, J lost 1 base, and 8 bases lay in between. CDR3 length equals 13 residues. The CDR3 protein is CASSTQQNTEAFF. CDR3 sequence (DNA): TGTGCCAGCAGTACACAACAGAACACTGAAGCTTTCTTT.

The V gene is TRBV23-1, the J gene TRBJ1-1; tentatively, D is TRBD1 (5 bases). TRBV23-1 is an ORF for which the function is uncertain. Trimming cost V 3 bases and J 0 bases, with 20 bases left between them. The CDR3 spans 18 residues. The CDR3 nucleotides read TGCGCCAGCAGTCAGGTGGGGCCCGTGACTTACATGAACACTGAAGCTTTCTTT. Residues: CASSQVGPVTYMNTEAFF.

The chain couples TRBV10-1 to TRBJ1-1; 8 nucleotides line up with TRBD1. V dropped 6 bases and J dropped 2; count of bases not matched to a gene: 8. Germline V gene data show CDR1 as WNHNN and CDR2 as SYGVQD (reference sequence). The CDR3 runs to 15 residues. This chain's CDR3 is CASSKPGTGNTEAFF. The CDR3 DNA follows: TGCGCCAGCAGCAAACCCGGGACAGGAAACACTGAAGCTTTCTTT.

The chain combines TRBV10-3 with TRBJ1-1, with TRBD1 identical over 7 bases. The germline gives CDR1 ENHRY, CDR2 SYGVKD. This CDR3 contains 12 residues. V shed 9 bases, J shed 1 base, and the junction held 2 bases outside the gene matches. The CDR3 nucleotides are TGTGCCATACGGACAGGGAACACTGAAGCTTTCTTT. Its translation is CAIRTGNTEAFF.

J is TRBJ2-3 and V is TRBV29-1; 8 bases align to TRBD1. This CDR3 region has 14 residues. Germline V gene data show CDR1 as SQVTM and CDR2 as ANQGSEA. V trimming: 7 bases; J trimming: 3 bases; junction bases outside the gene matches: 9. CDR3 sequence reads: CSATGQVLTDTQYF. The CDR3 DNA is TGCAGCGCTACGGGACAGGTTCTAACAGATACGCAGTATTTT.

This chain joins TRBV23-1 and TRBJ2-7; D gene uncertain. TRBV23-1 counts as an open reading frame of uncertain function. V gave up 4 bases and J gave up 2 bases, with 12 bases separating them. The CDR3 totals 14 residues. CDR3 amino acids: CASSPRNVPYEQYF. CDR3 DNA: TGCGCCAGCAGTCCGAGAAACGTTCCCTACGAGCAGTACTTC.

This clone was seen more than once but under ten times. The sample holds other DNA sequences that translate to the same CDR3. The CDR3 is CAISDGPNTGELFF. The CDR3 DNA follows: TGTGCCATCAGTGATGGGCCGAACACCGGGGAGCTGTTTTTT. The chain recombines TRBV10-3 with TRBJ2-2, with D unresolved. The V end was cut by 3 bases, the J end by 0 bases, with 5 bases between. Germline V gives CDR1 ENHRY, CDR2 SYGVKD. There are 14 residues in the CDR3.

The chain has TRBV5-1 and TRBJ1-2, with D perhaps matching TRBD1 (6 bases). This CDR3 is 14 amino acids long. V lost 3 bases, J lost 5 bases, and 14 bases lay in between. Germline CDR1 and CDR2: SGHRS and YFSETQ. The CDR3 loop reads CASSSYQGRYGYTF. The DNA of the CDR3 is TGCGCCAGCAGCTCCTATCAGGGGCGGTATGGCTACACCTTC. The variable domain in full, completed from reference TRBV5-1 and TRBJ1-2, reads KAGVTQTPRYLIKTRGQQVTLSCSPISGHRSVSWYQQTPGQGLQFLFEYFSETQRNKGNFPGRFSGRQFSNSRSEMNVSTLELGDSALYLCASSSYQGRYGYTFGSGTRLTVV.

The V gene is TRBV15, the J gene TRBJ1-1; D perhaps matches TRBD1 (6 bases). Trimming removed 3 bases at V and 5 bases at J, with 19 bases between. Looked up from germline, CDR1 is LNHNV and CDR2 is YYDKDF (reference sequence). The CDR3 covers 16 residues. CDR3 DNA: TGTGCCACCAGCAGTACGATACAGGGCTTTGGGACTGAAGCTTTCTTT. Amino acids: CATSSTIQGFGTEAFF.